This T cell receptor (beta chain) was recovered during a study of identical twins. TCRdb reanalysed the 5' RACE reads using MiXCR and keeps one entry per CDR3 protein. The repertoire holds hundreds of thousands of distinct CDR3 sequences, with about 20% as singletons. CDR1 LGHNA and CDR2 YNFKEQ come from the germline V gene. This CDR3 is 18 amino acids long. V gave up 4 bases and J gave up 1 base; unmatched junction bases: 7. These data were likewise used in another study, on T cells expressing NK-cell markers. That report adds: The study found these clonotypes also leading the CD3+CD56-NKG2C+ fraction in several donors.

The J gene is TRBJ2-7, the V gene TRBV4-2, with TRBD2 matching 16 bases. The sample consisted of PBMCs. The source is a woman aged 18 to 35 in good health. This chain's CDR3 is CASSLGTSGRDWSYEQYF. DNA of the CDR3: TGTGCCAGCAGCCTAGGGACTAGCGGGAGGGACTGGTCCTACGAGCAGTACTTC.